This TCR beta chain comes out of a study of cytomegalovirus exposure and HLA in healthy donors. Study-level findings and limits: It was likely that a cluster of highly shared sequence variants was a sequencing artifact. Follow-up analysis seemed to connect common viral pathogens with several of the most significant clusters identified.

Vbeta (60) and Jbeta (13) primers were used in the PCR. Measured with immunoSEQ multiplex PCR; TCRdb has only the in-frame clones, and not every one. The repertoire consists of more than 95,000 clones, with 17% occurring once and the leading ten covering roughly 3%. This clone appeared a single time. Its specificity is not known. The CDR3 is made up of 15 amino acids. V lost 1 base to trimming and J lost 4 bases; unmatched junction nucleotides: 3. Germline values: CDR1 SGHRS, CDR2 YFSETQ. This clonotype was sampled from a female donor in good health and CMV-seropositive. This chain joins TRBV5-1 and TRBJ2-3; 10 bases map to TRBD2. Material for sequencing was PBMCs. CDR3: CASSLSGGAADTQYF. The CDR3 coding sequence is TGCGCCAGCAGCTTGAGCGGGGGGGCCGCAGATACGCAGTATTTT.